Given below is one T cell receptor (beta chain) in context. What it binds is not known. The CDR3 is 13 amino acids. Germline assignment: CDR1 SQVTM and CDR2 ANQGSEA. Trimming stripped 4 bases from V and 0 bases from J, with 7 bases between. The data derive from a study of cytotoxic CD8 clonotypes in ibrutinib-treated CLL. Study-wide results and caveats: Exceeding age-matched healthy donors, baseline clonality also tracked the counts of circulating CD8+ T cells. Public clonotypes showed up rarely, and on treatment they shrank or held steady. Whereas clonality rose at ibrutinib response, it declined toward baseline at progression.

Clones were sequenced by immunoSEQ multiplex PCR, and TCRdb holds only the in-frame ones, with some missing. This table has roughly 300,000 clones, 65% to 85% appearing once. This specimen consisted of PBMCs, obtained at disease progression, from a patient treated with ibrutinib. The genes are TRBV29-1 and TRBJ1-5; D is unresolved. This receptor was obtained from a human donor with chronic lymphocytic leukemia. The CDR3 reads CSVARNSNQPQHF. The CDR3, as DNA: TGCAGCGTTGCCAGAAATAGCAATCAGCCCCAGCATTTT.